This T cell receptor beta chain was recorded in a study of cytomegalovirus exposure and HLA in healthy donors. Whole-study findings and limits: Published work reported that the classifier diagnosed cytomegalovirus status with high specificity and sensitivity.

To note about this clone: The antigen is undetermined.

V lost 1 base and J 1 base, leaving 12 bases between the germline ends. CDR3 length: 16 residues. The germline gives CDR1 SGHTA, CDR2 FQGNSA. Only in-frame clones appear in the TCRdb table, and some are missing; sequencing was by immunoSEQ multiplex PCR. Of 150,000 to 200,000 clones listed, about 80% were seen once; the top ten hold less than 9%. The receptor was derived from a young man in good health and CMV-seropositive. Material: PBMCs. The chain links TRBV7-2 to TRBJ2-3; tentative D call: TRBD2 (6 bases). This CDR3 is CASSLVAGSGTDTQYF. The CDR3 coding sequence is TGTGCCAGCAGCTTAGTGGCCGGGAGCGGCACAGATACGCAGTATTTT.